The 25 T cell receptor beta chains below all came from one sample that was sequenced in a study of blood T cells in healthy people across ages (dated by TCRdb to between 2014 and 2017). To prepare the library, 5' RACE was applied. Sequencing took place on an Illumina HiSeq 2500. The second PCR ran for about 6 to 12 cycles and used a J-beta primer mix along with a sample-barcoded 5' primer. TCRdb ran its own pipeline on the public reads, namely fastp trimming at Q25 and MiXCR clone calling, and kept in-frame beta chains. Under each unique CDR3 protein, matching rows form one entry showing the most common genes and DNA. The sample table holds 800,000 or so distinct CDR3 sequences, of which approximately 65% were seen once. The leading ten clones occupy 28% of the sample. Sequences were obtained from blood. The receptors originated from a man aged 25 to 40 in good health.

The V gene is TRBV7-9, the J gene TRBJ1-5, with TRBD1 matching 8 bases. This CDR3 region has 16 residues. The ends lost 4 bases at V and 5 bases at J; junction bases unmatched: 10. Germline V CDR1 and CDR2: SEHNR, FQNEAQ (reference sequence). This CDR3 reads CASSSTGTGGDQPQHF. In DNA form, the CDR3 reads TGTGCCAGCAGCTCTACAGGGACAGGAGGGGATCAGCCCCAGCATTTT.

This clonotype was detected a few times. V gene TRBV30 combines with J gene TRBJ2-5; D uncertain. CDR1 GTSNPN and CDR2 SVGIG come from the germline V gene (reference sequence). V dropped 2 bases and J dropped 2 bases, with 9 bases sitting between them. The CDR3 is made up of 13 amino acids. CDR3: CAWSRRRQETQYF. CDR3 nucleotides: TGTGCCTGGAGTCGCAGGAGACAAGAGACCCAGTACTTC.

This clonotype occurred a few times. V usage is TRBV20-1 and J usage is TRBJ1-6; D not certain. V lost 2 bases and J lost 7, with 6 bases in between. Germline values: CDR1 DFQATT, CDR2 SNEGSKA (reference sequence). The CDR3 extends over 12 amino acids. The CDR3 region has the DNA TGCAGTGCTAGACAGTTAAATTCACCCCTCCACTTT. Translated: CSARQLNSPLHF.

The V call is TRBV6-1, the J call TRBJ1-2; D unclear. The length of the CDR3 is 12 residues. Germline CDR1 reads MNHNS; CDR2 reads SASEGT. V was pared by 2 bases and J by 8 bases, with 9 bases between. This CDR3 reads CASSETEWGYTF. CDR3 bases: TGTGCCAGCAGTGAAACGGAATGGGGCTACACCTTC.

The chain recombines TRBV20-1 with TRBJ2-3, with 14 bases lining up with TRBD2. CDR1 is DFQATT, CDR2 SNEGSKA, per germline (reference sequence). V trimming: 3 bases; J trimming: 2 bases; junction bases outside the gene matches: 4. The CDR3 runs to 16 residues. The CDR3 coding sequence is TGCAGTGCTAGCGGACTAGCGGGGGGTCCCACAGATACGCAGTATTTT. Amino acid sequence: CSASGLAGGPTDTQYF.

The chain uses TRBV6-5 and TRBJ2-5; D not resolved. The length of the CDR3 is 14 residues. Germline V gene data show CDR1 as MNHEY and CDR2 as SVGAGI. The V gene lost 6 bases and the J gene lost 1 base, with 12 bases spanning the gap. This chain's CDR3 is CASSRILGQETQYF. The CDR3 nucleotides are TGTGCCAGCAGCCGGATCTTGGGCCAAGAGACCCAGTACTTC.

This clonotype was counted once. This sequence joins TRBV11-2 and TRBJ2-5; either TRBD1 or TRBD2 may fit D (7 bases each). Germline-derived CDR1 and CDR2 are SGHAT and FQNNGV. V was cut by 5 bases and J by 5 bases, with 18 bases left in between. This CDR3 contains 15 residues. CDR3 loop: CASSNRGLAEETQYF. CDR3 nucleotides: TGTGCCAGCAGCAATAGGGGGCTAGCGGAGGAGACCCAGTACTTC.

The chain is built from TRBV7-9 and TRBJ2-1; 7 bases match TRBD2. The germline CDR1 and CDR2 sequences are SEHNR and FQNEAQ (reference sequence). This CDR3 region has 15 residues. The V and J ends lost 6 bases and 7 bases, in that order; junction bases with no gene match: 12. In DNA, the CDR3 is TGTGCCAGCAGTTTTGACGGGGGGTGGCTAAATGAGCAGTTCTTC. Protein product: CASSFDGGWLNEQFF.

The rearrangement uses TRBV7-2 and TRBJ2-6; D call uncertain. The germline V and J ends were trimmed by 5 bases and 0 bases, with 11 bases remaining between them. The CDR3 is 16 residues long. The V gene's germline CDR1 is SGHTA and CDR2 FQGNSA. CDR3 protein: CASSRAASSGANVLTF. The CDR3 DNA follows: TGTGCCAGCAGCCGGGCGGCTAGCTCTGGGGCCAACGTCCTGACTTTC.

The chain uses TRBV27 and TRBJ2-1, with 11 nucleotides matching TRBD2. Germline V lookup: CDR1 MNHEY, CDR2 SMNVEV (reference sequence). The V and J ends lost 3 bases and 9 bases, in that order; junction bases with no gene match: 10. The CDR3 totals 16 residues. CDR3 loop: CASSLGSTSGVGEQFF. The DNA for the CDR3 is TGTGCCAGCAGTTTGGGATCGACTAGCGGGGTGGGTGAGCAGTTCTTC.

The genes are TRBV28 and TRBJ2-6, with a tentative D call TRBD2 (5 bases). CDR1 is MDHEN and CDR2 is SYDVKM in the germline V gene. V was shortened by 3 bases and J by 0 bases, with 15 bases between the two germline ends. The CDR3 is made up of 18 amino acids. Here the CDR3 reads CASSFQDFLLSGANVLTF. CDR3 sequence (DNA): TGTGCCAGCAGTTTTCAGGACTTCCTTCTCTCTGGGGCCAACGTCCTGACTTTC.

The V gene is TRBV28, the J gene TRBJ2-5; TRBD1 agrees at 7 bases. With V trimmed by 5 bases and J by 1 base, 7 bases remained unmatched. Germline V CDR1 and CDR2: MDHEN, SYDVKM. The CDR3 loop spans 15 amino acids. The CDR3 is CASSGIGTAQETQYF. In nucleotides, the CDR3 is TGTGCCAGCAGTGGAATAGGGACAGCCCAAGAGACCCAGTACTTC.

V and J are TRBV7-2 and TRBJ1-1; unclear D gene. Trimming shortened V by 3 bases and J by 0 bases, and 8 bases separated the two germline ends. This CDR3 is built from 14 residues. The germline gives CDR1 SGHTA, CDR2 FQGNSA. The CDR3, as DNA: TGTGCCAGCAGCTTTAGTAGTATGAACACTGAAGCTTTCTTT. This sequence encodes CASSFSSMNTEAFF.

This clonotype appeared a single time. The chain employs TRBV4-3 and TRBJ1-5; D is unclear. CDR1 and CDR2 (germline): LGHNA, YSLEER. The germline V and J ends were trimmed by 3 bases and 6 bases, with 15 bases remaining between them. This CDR3 contains 15 residues. The CDR3 DNA is TGCGCCAGCAGCCAGGAACTAGGGATTGGTCAGCCCCAGCATTTT. Translation: CASSQELGIGQPQHF.

This clonotype was detected only once. This chain joins TRBV28 and TRBJ1-1; 7 positions agree with TRBD1. The CDR3 contains 17 residues. Germline V gives CDR1 MDHEN, CDR2 SYDVKM. V lost 2 bases to trimming and J lost 0 bases; unmatched junction nucleotides: 9. DNA for the CDR3: TGTGCCAGCAGTTTACTTACCGGACAGGCCATGAACACTGAAGCTTTCTTT. As protein: CASSLLTGQAMNTEAFF.

There are a few counts of this clonotype. The rearrangement joins TRBV5-1 to TRBJ2-1; 7 positions agree with TRBD1. CDR1 is SGHRS and CDR2 is YFSETQ in the germline V gene. This CDR3 has 14 residues. V lost 4 bases to trimming and J lost 9 bases; unmatched junction nucleotides: 10. As DNA, the CDR3 is TGCGCCAGCAGCATTCTAGGACAGGAAAGTGAGCAGTTCTTC. This translates into CASSILGQESEQFF.

The rearrangement joins TRBV12-3 or TRBV12-4 to TRBJ2-4, with D maybe TRBD1 (5 bases). The J call could be wrong; TRBJ2-7 is a better fit for the DNA end. CDR3 length equals 14 residues. The CDR3 sequence: CASSLMGLTYEQYF. The CDR3 DNA reads TGTGCCAGCAGTTTAATGGGGCTCACCTACGAGCAGTACTTC.

The chain is built from TRBV4-2 and TRBJ1-5; the D gene is possibly TRBD1 (6 bases). Germline CDR1 is LGHNA and CDR2 is YNFKEQ. The CDR3 contains 16 residues. Trimming removed 4 bases from V and 0 bases from J, with 13 bases in between. The CDR3 DNA reads as TGTGCCAGCAGCCCCAAGGACAGTGATAGCAATCAGCCCCAGCATTTT. This sequence encodes CASSPKDSDSNQPQHF.

The chain recombines TRBV24-1 with TRBJ2-3; 8 bases match TRBD1. Germline CDR1 and CDR2: KGHDR and SFDVKD. The V and J ends lost 5 bases and 5 bases, in that order; junction bases with no gene match: 11. The CDR3 covers 16 residues. The CDR3 spells CATSAPRDRGKDTQYF. Written as DNA, the CDR3 is TGTGCCACCAGTGCTCCCCGAGACAGGGGCAAAGATACGCAGTATTTT.

The genes are TRBV6-5 and TRBJ2-5; no clear D. The CDR3 runs 16 residues. V was pared by 0 bases and J by 0 bases, with 11 bases between. CDR1 is MNHEY, CDR2 SVGAGI, per germline. CDR3 in amino acids: CASSYSGPLNQETQYF. The CDR3 nucleotides are TGTGCCAGCAGTTACTCAGGACCCCTGAACCAAGAGACCCAGTACTTC.

The CDR3 protein is CASSYRLAGGLTDTQYF. Here the CDR3 DNA reads TGTGCCAGCAGCTACCGACTAGCGGGGGGACTCACAGATACGCAGTATTTT. The chain combines TRBV7-2 with TRBJ2-3; TRBD2 matches 13 bases. The CDR3 extends over 17 amino acids. Trimming cost V 4 bases and J 2 bases; bases outside gene matches: 6. CDR1 SGHTA and CDR2 FQGNSA come from the germline V gene.

This chain connects TRBV7-2 to TRBJ2-5; D unclear. Between the trimmed V and J ends, which lost 3 bases and 5 bases, there was a span of 16 bases. CDR3 length: 15 amino acids. In germline, CDR1 is SGHTA, CDR2 FQGNSA. The chain's CDR3 is CASSFGPAMAETQYF. CDR3 in DNA: TGTGCCAGCAGCTTCGGTCCTGCCATGGCTGAGACCCAGTACTTC.

The V call is TRBV6-6, the J call TRBJ1-2; D not resolved. This CDR3 is built from 15 residues. Germline V CDR1 and CDR2: MNHNY, SVGAGI (reference sequence). Trimming removed 1 base at V and 1 base at J, with 10 bases between. The CDR3 protein is CASSYLGQNNYGYTF. CDR3 DNA sequence: TGTGCCAGCAGTTACTTGGGCCAGAATAACTATGGCTACACCTTC.

This clonotype turned up a few times. This rearrangement joins TRBV4-3 to TRBJ2-3, with D possibly being TRBD1 (6 bases). Germline lookup yields CDR1 LGHNA and CDR2 YSLEER. CDR3 length equals 16 residues. V lost 1 base, J lost 3 bases, and 14 bases lay in between. Here the CDR3 DNA reads TGCGCCAGCAGCCAAGGACGGACAGAAGGAACAGATACGCAGTATTTT. It yields the protein CASSQGRTEGTDTQYF.

This clonotype was seen once. V and J are TRBV29-1 and TRBJ2-1; D is perhaps TRBD1 (6 bases). Trimming removed 3 bases at V and 3 bases at J, with 12 bases between. The CDR3 is 14 amino acids. CDR1 is SQVTM, CDR2 ANQGSEA, per germline. The CDR3 DNA follows: TGCAGCGTTGAGTGGGACACCAACTACAATGAGCAGTTCTTC. Protein sequence: CSVEWDTNYNEQFF.